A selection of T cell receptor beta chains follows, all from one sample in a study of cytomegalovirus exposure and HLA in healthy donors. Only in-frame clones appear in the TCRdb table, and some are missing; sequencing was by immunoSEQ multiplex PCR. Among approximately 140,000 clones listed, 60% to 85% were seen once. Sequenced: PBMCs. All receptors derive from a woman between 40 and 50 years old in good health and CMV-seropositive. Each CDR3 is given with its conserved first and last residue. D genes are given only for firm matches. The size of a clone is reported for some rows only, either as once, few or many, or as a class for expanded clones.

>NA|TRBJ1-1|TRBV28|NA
CASSPRPLTKAFF
TGTGCCAGCAGCCCTCGCCCCCTGACTAAAGCTTTCTTT
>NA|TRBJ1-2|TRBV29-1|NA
CSVAGLGGDDGYTF
TGCAGCGTTGCCGGGTTGGGGGGTGACGATGGCTACACCTTC
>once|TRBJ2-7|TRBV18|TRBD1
CASSPPREQGHSHEQYF
TGTGCCAGCTCACCACCTCGCGAACAGGGGCACTCACACGAGCAGTACTTC
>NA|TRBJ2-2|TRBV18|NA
CASSPWSSRGSGELFF
TGTGCCAGCTCACCCTGGTCCTCTCGGGGTTCCGGGGAGCTGTTTTTT
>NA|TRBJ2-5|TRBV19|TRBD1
CASTRTRTGTETQYF
TGTGCCAGTACCAGAACCCGGACAGGGACAGAGACCCAGTACTTC
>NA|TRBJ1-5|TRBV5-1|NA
CASSLDGAQPQHF
TGCGCCAGCAGCTTGGACGGAGCGCAGCCCCAGCATTTT
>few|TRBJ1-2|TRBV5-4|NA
CASSLNTATYGYTF
TGTGCCAGCAGCTTGAACACGGCGACTTATGGCTACACCTTC
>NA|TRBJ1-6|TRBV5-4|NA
CASSLPQGRLHF
TGTGCCAGCAGCTTGCCGCAGGGTCGCCTCCACTTT
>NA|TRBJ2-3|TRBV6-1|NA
CAGQGSSTDTQYF
TGTGCCGGCCAGGGCAGTAGCACAGATACGCAGTATTTT
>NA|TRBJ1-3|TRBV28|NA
CASSPHRGDRLSGNTIYF
TGTGCCAGCAGTCCTCACCGGGGTGACAGGCTCTCTGGAAACACCATATATTTT
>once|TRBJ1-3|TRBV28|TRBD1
CASSFPGTGRSGNTIYF
TGTGCCAGCAGTTTCCCCGGGACAGGGAGGAGTGGAAACACCATATATTTT
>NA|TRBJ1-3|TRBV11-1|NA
CASSPRRYGSGNTIYF
TGTGCCAGCAGCCCCCGGCGGTACGGCTCTGGAAACACCATATATTTT
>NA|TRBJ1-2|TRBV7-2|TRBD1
CASSLGTGAYGYTF
TGTGCCAGCAGCTTAGGGACAGGGGCCTATGGCTACACCTTC
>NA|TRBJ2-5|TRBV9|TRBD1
CASSVAPTGQGAQETQYF
TGTGCCAGCAGCGTAGCCCCGACGGGACAGGGGGCCCAAGAGACCCAGTACTTC
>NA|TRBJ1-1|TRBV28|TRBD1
CASSSTGARYTEAFF
TGTGCCAGCAGTTCTACAGGGGCGCGCTACACTGAAGCTTTCTTT
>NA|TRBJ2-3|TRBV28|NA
CASSHPSADTQYF
TGTGCCAGCAGTCACCCTTCGGCAGATACGCAGTATTTT
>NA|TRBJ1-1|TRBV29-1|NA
CSVSGTRNTEAFF
TGCAGCGTATCCGGGACTAGGAACACTGAAGCTTTCTTT
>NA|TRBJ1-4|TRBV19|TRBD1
CASSIQTGGSEKLFF
TGTGCCAGTAGTATCCAGACAGGGGGGAGCGAAAAACTGTTTTTT
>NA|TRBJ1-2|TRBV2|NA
CASRVMDTPNYGYTF
TGTGCCAGCAGAGTAATGGACACCCCGAACTATGGCTACACCTTC
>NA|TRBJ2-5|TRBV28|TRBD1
CASRGDRAQYF
TGTGCCAGTAGAGGGGACAGGGCCCAGTACTTC
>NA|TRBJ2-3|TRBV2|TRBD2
CASSLTPSGGDTQYF
TGTGCCAGCAGTCTGACTCCTAGCGGGGGGGATACGCAGTATTTT
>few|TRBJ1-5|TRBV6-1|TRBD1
CATVRQGAVNQPQHF
TGTGCCACCGTCCGACAGGGGGCCGTCAATCAGCCCCAGCATTTT
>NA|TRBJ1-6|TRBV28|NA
CASSLTGFSPLHF
TGTGCCAGCAGCCTGACAGGTTTCTCACCCCTCCACTTT
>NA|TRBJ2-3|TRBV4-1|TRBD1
CASSQVQGSTDTQYF
TGCGCCAGCAGCCAAGTACAGGGGAGCACAGATACGCAGTATTTT
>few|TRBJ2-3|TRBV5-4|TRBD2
CASSSTSAYTDTQYF
TGTGCCAGCAGCTCGACTAGCGCATACACAGATACGCAGTATTTT
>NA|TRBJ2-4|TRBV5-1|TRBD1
CASSWDRRNIQYF
TGCGCCAGTTCATGGGACAGAAGAAACATTCAGTACTTC
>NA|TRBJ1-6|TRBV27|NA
CASSFPDRNSPLHF
TGTGCCAGCAGTTTTCCTGACAGAAATTCACCCCTCCACTTT
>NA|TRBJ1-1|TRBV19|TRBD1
CASRTGGTEAFF
TGTGCCAGTAGGACAGGGGGGACTGAAGCTTTCTTT
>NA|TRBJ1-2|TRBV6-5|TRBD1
CASSKGQGAYGYTF
TGTGCCAGCAGCAAGGGACAGGGGGCGTATGGCTACACCTTC
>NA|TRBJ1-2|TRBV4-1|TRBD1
CASSQGGTGGISGYTF
TGCGCCAGCAGCCAGGGTGGTACAGGGGGAATCTCTGGCTACACCTTC
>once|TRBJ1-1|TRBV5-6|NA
CASSWPPWALNTEAFF
TGTGCCAGCAGCTGGCCCCCTTGGGCGCTGAACACTGAAGCTTTCTTT
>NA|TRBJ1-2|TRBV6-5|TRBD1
CASRGTENYGYTF
TGTGCCAGCAGAGGGACAGAGAACTATGGCTACACCTTC
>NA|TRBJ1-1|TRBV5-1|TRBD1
CASSSDRGTEAFF
TGCGCCAGCAGCTCGGACAGGGGCACTGAAGCTTTCTTT
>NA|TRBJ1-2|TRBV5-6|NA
CATSRDYGYTF
TGTGCCACCAGTCGGGATTATGGCTACACCTTC
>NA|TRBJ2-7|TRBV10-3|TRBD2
CAIRTLAGGDSYEQYF
TGTGCCATCAGGACCCTAGCGGGGGGTGACTCCTACGAGCAGTACTTC
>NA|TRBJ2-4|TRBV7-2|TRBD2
CASSLGSGGARNIQYF
TGTGCCAGCAGCTTAGGTAGCGGGGGGGCTCGGAACATTCAGTACTTC
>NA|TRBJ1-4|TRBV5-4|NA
CASSLGGSGEKLFF
TGTGCCAGCAGCTTAGGGGGTAGTGGTGAAAAACTGTTTTTT
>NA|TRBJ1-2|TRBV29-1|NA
CSVGGSGNYGYTF
TGCAGCGTGGGTGGTTCAGGCAACTATGGCTACACCTTC
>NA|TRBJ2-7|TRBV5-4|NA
CASSLKSSYEQYF
TGTGCCAGCAGCTTGAAGAGCTCCTACGAGCAGTACTTC
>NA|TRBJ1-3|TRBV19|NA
CASISLGRSTGNTIYF
TGTGCCAGTATTAGTCTGGGCAGAAGTACTGGAAACACCATATATTTT
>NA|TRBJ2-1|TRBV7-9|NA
CASSLVQGLYNEQFF
TGTGCCAGCAGCTTAGTGCAGGGGCTCTACAATGAGCAGTTCTTC
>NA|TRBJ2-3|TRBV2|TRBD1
CASSEGWGQGADTQYF
TGTGCCAGCAGTGAAGGATGGGGACAGGGGGCAGATACGCAGTATTTT
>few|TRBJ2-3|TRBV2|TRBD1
CASCFGDRVADTQYF
TGTGCCAGCTGTTTTGGGGACAGGGTTGCAGATACGCAGTATTTT
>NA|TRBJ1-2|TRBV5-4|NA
CASSQGVSNNYGYTF
TGTGCCAGCAGCCAAGGGGTTAGCAATAACTATGGCTACACCTTC
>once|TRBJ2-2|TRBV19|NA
CASSSRDNGELFF
TGTGCCAGTAGTTCCAGGGATAACGGGGAGCTGTTTTTT
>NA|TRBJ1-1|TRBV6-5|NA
CASSRISEVGTEAFF
TGTGCCAGTAGCCGGATCAGTGAGGTGGGCACTGAAGCTTTCTTT
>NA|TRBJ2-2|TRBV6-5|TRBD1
CASKGQGTGELFF
TGTGCCAGCAAGGGACAGGGTACCGGGGAGCTGTTTTTT
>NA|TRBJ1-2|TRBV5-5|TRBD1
CASSGGQGIDGYTF
TGTGCCAGCAGCGGGGGACAGGGGATCGATGGCTACACCTTC
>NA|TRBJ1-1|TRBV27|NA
CASSLSFRLNTEAFF
TGTGCCAGCAGTTTATCGTTCAGGTTGAACACTGAAGCTTTCTTT
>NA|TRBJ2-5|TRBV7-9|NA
CASSQARSGQYF
TGTGCCAGCAGCCAAGCTCGGTCGGGGCAGTACTTC
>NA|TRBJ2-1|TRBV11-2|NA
CASSSILGVTEQFF
TGTGCCAGCAGCTCAATTTTAGGGGTAACGGAGCAGTTCTTC
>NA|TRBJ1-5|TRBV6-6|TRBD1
CASSYLQGGNQPQHF
TGTGCCAGCAGTTACCTACAGGGGGGCAATCAGCCCCAGCATTTT
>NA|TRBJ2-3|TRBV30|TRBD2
CARGSGGGDTQYF
TGTGCCCGGGGCAGCGGGGGGGGAGATACGCAGTATTTT
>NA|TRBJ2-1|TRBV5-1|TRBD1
CASSAAGTGTGEQFF
TGCGCCAGCAGCGCAGCCGGGACAGGGACAGGTGAGCAGTTCTTC
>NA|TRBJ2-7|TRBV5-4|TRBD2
CASSLDGRGASYEQYF
TGTGCCAGCAGCTTGGATGGGCGGGGGGCCTCCTACGAGCAGTACTTC
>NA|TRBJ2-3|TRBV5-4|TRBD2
CASSSRDYSTDTQYF
TGTGCCAGCAGCTCCCGGGACTATAGCACAGATACGCAGTATTTT